This T cell receptor beta chain was sequenced in a study of cytomegalovirus exposure and HLA in healthy donors. Turning to this clone: What it binds is unknown.

Germline-derived CDR1 and CDR2 are MNHEY and SMNVEV (reference sequence). Unmatched junction bases numbered 5, after V lost 9 bases and J lost 6 bases. The CDR3 is 12 residues long. Study-wide points: The classifier was said to identify cytomegalovirus status with high specificity and sensitivity.

This table comes from immunoSEQ multiplex PCR, and its TCRdb copy is limited to in-frame clones, with some not included. Here the sample spans 150,000 to 200,000 clones, roughly 89% being singletons. V and J are TRBV27 and TRBJ2-1, with 7 bases aligning to TRBD1. The sample was PBMCs. This sequence originates from a woman younger than 30 in good health and CMV-seropositive. The CDR3 spells CASGQARNEQFF. CDR3 in DNA: TGTGCCAGTGGACAGGCGCGCAATGAGCAGTTCTTC.